One sample yielded the 9 T cell receptor beta chains listed below, sequenced in a study of cytomegalovirus exposure and HLA in healthy donors. The PCR contained 60 Vbeta and 13 Jbeta primers. TCRdb's copy holds only in-frame clones and misses some; the assay was immunoSEQ multiplex PCR. Of approximately 110,000 clones listed, roughly 15% are singletons. The sequencing input was PBMCs. The origin of the receptors is a female donor in good health and CMV-seronegative.

This clone occurred a few times. The J gene is TRBJ1-4, the V gene TRBV18; D remains ambiguous. V lost 3 bases to trimming and J lost 0 bases, with 8 bases between them. Germline CDR1 and CDR2: KGHSH and LQKENI. The CDR3 contains 15 residues. Here the CDR3 reads CASSPPIATNEKLFF. The DNA of the CDR3 is TGTGCCAGCTCACCCCCGATAGCAACTAATGAAAAACTGTTTTTT. The full variable domain, completed using reference TRBV18 and TRBJ1-4, is NAGVMQNPRHLVRRRGQEARLRCSPMKGHSHVYWYRQLPEEGLKFMVYLQKENIIDESGMPKERFSAEFPKEGPSILRIQQVVRGDSAAYFCASSPPIATNEKLFFGSGTQLSVL.

The sample holds many counts of this clone. In DNA, the CDR3 is TGCGCCAGCAGCCCCTCAACAGGGCTGGCACAAGAGACCCAGTACTTC. Translation gives CASSPSTGLAQETQYF. V and J are TRBV4-3 and TRBJ2-5; tentatively, D is TRBD1 (6 bases). The CDR3 totals 16 residues. Per the germline V gene, CDR1 is LGHNA and CDR2 is YSLEER. The V end was cut by 4 bases, the J end by 2 bases, with 17 bases between.

This clone was found a few times. This chain connects TRBV21-1 to TRBJ1-1; TRBD1, the D gene given by the table, was not confirmed from the DNA. TRBV21-1 is assigned pseudogene status. The CDR3 spans 15 residues. The DNA of the CDR3 is TGTGCCAGCAGGGGGAGGACAGGGGGAAACACTGAAGCTTTCTTT. Protein product: CASRGRTGGNTEAFF.

The V call is TRBV5-1, the J call TRBJ2-5; 9 bases agree with TRBD2. V gave up 0 bases and J gave up 5 bases; unmatched junction bases: 8. The CDR3 runs to 16 residues. Germline V lookup: CDR1 SGHRS, CDR2 YFSETQ. In nucleotides, the CDR3 is TGCGCCAGCAGCTTGGGCGGCGGGAGGGGCGCGGAGACCCAGTACTTC. This codes for CASSLGGGRGAETQYF.

This chain's CDR3 is CASSLMSAQGYEQYF. CDR3 sequence (DNA): TGTGCCAGCAGCTTAATGAGCGCCCAGGGCTACGAGCAGTACTTC. This chain connects TRBV7-3 to TRBJ2-7, with D maybe TRBD1 (5 bases). Trimming stripped 1 base from V and 3 bases from J, with 13 bases between. Germline V lookup: CDR1 SGHTA, CDR2 FQGTGA. This CDR3 spans 15 amino acids.

The J gene is TRBJ2-1, the V gene TRBV2; tentative D call: TRBD1 (6 bases). The CDR3 extends over 14 amino acids. V lost 6 bases to trimming and J lost 2 bases, with 11 bases between them. Germline CDR1 and CDR2: SNHLY and FYNNEI. The DNA for the CDR3 is TGTGCCAGCAGGGCGGACAGTACCTACAATGAGCAGTTCTTC. Encoded protein: CASRADSTYNEQFF. Combining the CDR3 with reference TRBV2 and TRBJ2-1 gives the whole variable domain EPEVTQTPSHQVTQMGQEVILRCVPISNHLYFYWYRQILGQKVEFLVSFYNNEISEKSEIFDDQFSVERPDGSNFTLKIRSTKLEDSAMYFCASRADSTYNEQFFGPGTRLTVL.

V and J are TRBV13 and TRBJ2-3, with 8 bases that match TRBD2. CDR3 length equals 14 residues. The J segment lost 4 bases and the V segment lost 8 bases, leaving 8 bases of the junction unmatched. Germline V gene sequence: CDR1 PRHDT, CDR2 FYEKMQ (reference sequence). DNA of the CDR3: TGTGCCAGCCAGTCTAGCGGGCCCGCAGATACGCAGTATTTT. Translated, it gives CASQSSGPADTQYF.

This clone was observed a few times. As DNA, the CDR3 is TGTGCCAGTAGTACCCCCTCGAGAGCACCCGCGAACACCGGGGAGCTGTTTTTT. It yields the protein CASSTPSRAPANTGELFF. V gene TRBV19 combines with J gene TRBJ2-2; D ambiguous. The CDR3 runs 18 residues. The V and J ends lost 4 bases and 0 bases respectively, with 18 bases between them. Germline lookup yields CDR1 LNHDA and CDR2 SQIVND (reference sequence).

This clone showed up just a few times. This chain uses TRBV7-2 with TRBJ2-7, with D tentatively TRBD1 (10 bases). The CDR3 consists of 18 residues. V lost 2 bases and J 2 bases, leaving 22 bases between the germline ends. Per the germline V gene, CDR1 is SGHTA and CDR2 is FQGNSA. CDR3 sequence (DNA): TGTGCCAGCAGCTTACGACAGGGGGCTAGCGGGACCCCCTACGAGCAGTACTTC. This gives the protein CASSLRQGASGTPYEQYF.